The rows below give T cell receptor beta chains drawn from one sample of a study of blood T cells in healthy people across ages. MiXCR was run by TCRdb on the 5' RACE reads, yielding one entry per CDR3 protein. The table records about 640,000 distinct CDR3 sequences, 58% of them present only once. Sequencing was done on a sample of blood. These receptors all come from a man between 60 and 70 years old in good health. Each CDR3 is given with its conserved first and last residue. The D gene is left open where the match is weak. Size tells how often a clone was seen (once, few, many) or the class of an expanded clone, and some rows leave it out.

J | V | D | size | length | CDR3 | DNA
TRBJ2-5 | TRBV9 | . | . | 17 | CASSVEGRGRAQETRYF | TGTGCCAGCAGCGTAGAAGGCAGAGGAAGGGCCCAAGAGACCCGGTACTTC
TRBJ1-2 | TRBV25-1 | . | few | 13 | CASSATLTRGYTF | TGTGCCAGCAGTGCCACCCTGACACGTGGCTACACCTTC
TRBJ1-2 | TRBV6-1 | . | few | 15 | CASSEFPDSVDGYTF | TGTGCCAGCAGTGAATTTCCCGACAGCGTTGATGGCTACACCTTC
TRBJ2-1 | TRBV2 | TRBD2 | . | 15 | CASRLTSGGADEQFF | TGTGCCAGCAGGCTCACTAGCGGGGGGGCCGATGAGCAGTTCTTC
TRBJ2-2 | TRBV27 | TRBD2 | . | 16 | CASSMTSGGYTGELFF | TGTGCCAGCAGTATGACTAGCGGGGGGTATACCGGGGAGCTGTTTTTT
TRBJ1-2 | TRBV5-1 | TRBD1 | . | 17 | CASSWTGDFLSGYGYTF | TGCGCCAGCAGCTGGACAGGGGATTTCTTATCGGGCTATGGCTACACCTTC
TRBJ2-5 | TRBV7-2 | . | . | 14 | CASTHPTDQETQYF | TGTGCCAGCACCCACCCGACAGACCAAGAGACCCAGTACTTC
TRBJ2-5 | TRBV5-8 | . | . | 15 | CASSLAPAIKGTQYF | TGTGCCAGCAGCTTGGCCCCGGCTATTAAGGGGACCCAGTACTTC
TRBJ2-5 | TRBV27 | . | . | 16 | CASSDHQGGKDHEQYF | TGTGCCAGCAGTGATCATCAGGGGGGGAAAGACCATGAGCAGTACTTC
TRBJ1-2 | TRBV6-5 | . | . | 13 | CASSYFPGRGYTF | TGTGCCAGCAGTTACTTCCCAGGGAGAGGCTACACCTTC
TRBJ1-1 | TRBV12-3/TRBV12-4 | TRBD1 | few | 15 | CASSAGQASNTEAFF | TGTGCCAGCAGTGCGGGACAGGCTTCGAACACTGAAGCTTTCTTT
TRBJ2-1 | TRBV5-1 | . | . | 14 | CASSLRQIGYEQFF | TGCGCCAGCAGCTTGAGGCAGATCGGGTATGAGCAGTTCTTC
TRBJ2-3 | TRBV28 | TRBD2 | once | 14 | CASSPPGGPHTQYF | TGTGCCAGCAGCCCCCCGGGGGGACCTCATACGCAGTATTTT
TRBJ1-1 | TRBV12-3/TRBV12-4 | . | . | 12 | CASSLVGDEAFF | TGTGCCAGCAGTTTGGTTGGAGATGAAGCTTTCTTT
TRBJ2-5 | TRBV9 | TRBD2 | . | 16 | CASSVGSSGFQETQYF | TGTGCCAGCAGCGTAGGGAGTAGCGGGTTCCAAGAGACCCAGTACTTC
TRBJ2-1 | TRBV4-1 | . | many | 15 | CASSQDGAQYNEQFF | TGCGCCAGCAGCCAAGATGGAGCACAGTACAATGAGCAGTTCTTC
TRBJ2-1 | TRBV5-1 | TRBD2 | . | 15 | CASSPGLAGWDEQFF | TGCGCTAGCAGCCCAGGACTAGCGGGGTGGGATGAGCAGTTCTTC
TRBJ2-3 | TRBV6-2/TRBV6-3 | TRBD1 | few | 15 | CASSYDRGGTDTQYF | TGTGCCAGCAGTTACGACAGGGGAGGCACAGATACGCAGTATTTT
TRBJ1-6 | TRBV2 | . | . | 13 | CASRDSRNSPLHF | TGTGCCAGCAGGGACAGCAGGAATTCACCCCTCCACTTT
TRBJ2-1 | TRBV28 | . | . | 14 | CASRAQSSYNEQFF | TGTGCCAGCCGTGCTCAAAGCTCCTACAATGAGCAGTTCTTC
TRBJ1-2 | TRBV20-1 | TRBD1 | . | 12 | CSARISQGGYTF | TGCAGTGCTAGGATTTCACAGGGGGGCTACACCTTC
TRBJ1-1 | TRBV12-3/TRBV12-4 | . | . | 14 | CASSSPPMNTEAFF | TGTGCCAGCAGCTCCCCTCCCATGAACACTGAAGCTTTCTTT
TRBJ2-3 | TRBV29-1 | TRBD2 | . | 15 | CSVDGLAHRTDTQYF | TGCAGCGTCGATGGACTAGCCCACAGAACAGATACGCAGTATTTT
TRBJ1-1 | TRBV7-9 | . | . | 15 | CASSLVSGVNTEAFF | TGTGCCAGCAGCTTAGTGAGTGGGGTCAACACTGAAGCTTTCTTT
TRBJ2-4 | TRBV12-3/TRBV12-4 | . | . | 11 | CASSLGGQQYF | TGTGCCAGCAGTTTAGGGGGCCAGCAGTACTTC
TRBJ2-7 | TRBV9 | . | . | 15 | CASSADPQGVYEQYF | TGTGCCAGCAGCGCCGATCCTCAAGGGGTTTACGAGCAGTACTTC
TRBJ2-1 | TRBV5-1 | . | . | 13 | CASSPLTGNEQFF | TGCGCCAGCAGCCCACTAACAGGGAATGAGCAGTTCTTC
TRBJ1-1 | TRBV6-5 | . | . | 12 | CASSYSGIEAFF | TGTGCCAGCAGTTACTCAGGGATTGAAGCTTTCTTT
TRBJ2-3 | TRBV6-4 | . | . | 14 | CASRVGLSTDTQYF | TGTGCCAGCAGGGTGGGGCTTTCCACAGATACGCAGTATTTT
TRBJ1-2 | TRBV25-1 | . | . | 15 | CASSERLTGSGGYTF | TGTGCCAGCAGTGAAAGACTCACAGGGTCGGGGGGCTACACCTTC
TRBJ1-2 | TRBV7-9 | . | . | 15 | CASSRDAAGNYGYTF | TGTGCCAGCAGCCGGGACGCCGCGGGCAACTATGGCTACACCTTC
TRBJ2-7 | TRBV4-2 | TRBD2 | . | 16 | CASSQGLGLAPYEQYF | TGTGCCAGCAGCCAAGGGCTGGGACTAGCCCCATACGAGCAGTACTTC
TRBJ2-7 | TRBV7-2 | TRBD2 | few | 14 | CASSLGLAVYEQYF | TGTGCCAGCAGCTTAGGGCTAGCGGTCTACGAGCAGTACTTC
TRBJ2-5 | TRBV20-1 | TRBD2 | few | 14 | CSAPFSGGEETQYF | TGCAGTGCCCCGTTTAGCGGGGGGGAAGAGACCCAGTACTTC
TRBJ2-5 | TRBV7-9 | . | . | 15 | CASTRQGGVRETQYF | TGTGCCAGCACCCGTCAAGGGGGAGTGAGAGAGACCCAGTACTTC
TRBJ2-3 | TRBV4-1 | TRBD2 | . | 18 | CASSQVPLSGGSTDTQYF | TGCGCCAGCAGCCAAGTCCCCCTTAGCGGGGGGAGCACAGATACGCAGTATTTT
TRBJ2-7 | TRBV10-3 | . | . | 14 | CAISESWGDYEQYF | TGTGCCATCAGTGAGTCCTGGGGGGACTACGAGCAGTACTTC
TRBJ2-5 | TRBV10-3 | TRBD2 | few | 16 | CAISDSLAGEEETQYF | TGTGCCATCAGTGATTCCCTAGCGGGGGAAGAAGAGACCCAGTACTTC
TRBJ2-1 | TRBV10-3 | TRBD2 | once | 16 | CAISEGSSGNQETQFF | TGTGCCATCAGTGAGGGATCTAGCGGGAACCAAGAGACCCAGTTCTTC
TRBJ2-1 | TRBV29-1 | TRBD2 | few | 17 | CSVGGASGGAVGDEQFF | TGCAGCGTTGGAGGCGCTAGCGGGGGGGCCGTAGGTGATGAGCAGTTCTTC
TRBJ1-2 | TRBV6-6 | . | . | 13 | CASSYGRGGGYTF | TGTGCCAGCAGTTACGGCAGGGGTGGCGGCTACACCTTC
TRBJ1-4 | TRBV20-1 | . | . | 14 | CSAETRGVREKLFF | TGCAGTGCCGAAACCCGGGGCGTGCGCGAAAAACTGTTTTTT